This T cell receptor beta chain was sequenced in a study of blood T cell repertoires in COVID-19. The wider study: Spain, Italy and the United States supplied samples that represented acute and convalescent COVID-19. Sample material is recorded as cDNA or gDNA derived from T cells, B-cell-depleted T cells, or PBMCs.

In the original processing: Amplification of reference gene primers was used by the study to estimate nucleated cell counts. Some clones are missing from TCRdb's copy, which holds only in-frame ones; the method was immunoSEQ multiplex PCR. Clone size and the V and J calls come from that table; the DNA yielded D and trimming. The repertoire has tens of thousands of clones, 90% of them found once; the top ten carry 16%. The CDR3 consists of 15 residues. V was clipped by 4 bases and J by 3 bases, with 13 bases between them. Germline V gene data show CDR1 as LGHNA and CDR2 as YNFKEQ. The count of this clone is one.

The source of this sequence is a man older than 75 with acute or convalescent COVID-19. The rearrangement uses TRBV4-2 and TRBJ1-5; a weak D match, TRBD1 (6 bases). The sample taken for sequencing was peripheral blood. The CDR3 spells CASSPGDVPNQPQHF. The CDR3 DNA reads TGTGCCAGCAGCCCAGGGGACGTACCCAATCAGCCCCAGCATTTT.